The 8 T cell receptor beta chains presented below share a single source sample, sequenced in a study of blood T cell repertoires in COVID-19 (dated by TCRdb to 2020 to 2022). Library generation was performed with the immunoSEQ multiplex PCR assay. TCRdb obtained this table from immuneACCESS and retained in-frame rearrangements with V and J assigned. These tables miss some clones; where compared with another copy, unresolved V genes account for less than half of the shortfall, and the remainder is unexplained. This sample holds about 290,000 clones; about 90% were observed only once. The ten largest clonotypes hold over 8.5% of the sample. Material for sequencing was peripheral blood. Receptor source: a woman aged 30 to 39 with COVID-19, enrolled during active disease.

The rearrangement uses TRBV10-3 and TRBJ2-1; tentative D call: TRBD1 (5 bases). The CDR3 totals 14 residues. The ends were cut back, 2 bases at V and 6 bases at J, with 11 bases in the middle. Germline CDR1 ENHRY, CDR2 SYGVKD. The CDR3 sequence: CAISEQGPGNEQFF. For the CDR3, the DNA is TGTGCCATCAGTGAGCAGGGTCCGGGCAATGAGCAGTTCTTC.

The chain employs TRBV18 and TRBJ1-3; D unresolved. V lost 4 bases and J lost 0, with 16 bases in between. The V gene's germline CDR1 is KGHSH and CDR2 LQKENI. CDR3 size: 17 residues. This CDR3 is CASSLLGSRTSGNTIYF. The DNA of the CDR3 is TGTGCCAGCTCACTTCTCGGGTCACGCACCTCTGGAAACACCATATATTTT.

The genes are TRBV11-3 and TRBJ2-5, with D possibly TRBD2 on 6 matching bases. CDR1 is SGHNT and CDR2 is YENEEA in the germline V gene. Trimming removed 2 bases from V and 5 bases from J, with 15 bases in between. There are 15 residues in the CDR3. The DNA for the CDR3 is TGTGCCAGCAGCTTACGTGGAAGGGCGGGGGAGACCCAGTACTTC. This codes for CASSLRGRAGETQYF. The complete variable domain, with remaining parts taken from reference TRBV11-3 and TRBJ2-5, reads EAGVVQSPRYKIIEKKQPVAFWCNPISGHNTLYWYLQNLGQGPELLIRYENEEAVDDSQLPKDRFSAERLKGVDSTLKIQPAELGDSAVYLCASSLRGRAGETQYFGPGTRLLVL.

As to this clone: At one boundary the junction diverges from the germline segment, which might be a read error. The rearrangement uses TRBV3-1 (or the pseudogene TRBV3-2) and TRBJ1-3; D call uncertain. The CDR3 runs to 13 residues. Germline lookup yields CDR1 LGHDT and CDR2 YNNKEL (reference sequence). As DNA, the CDR3 is TGTGCCAGCAGCCGCCCCCCCGGAGCCCCTGGGTGCTTT. This gives the protein CASSRPPGAPGCF.

The gene calls are TRBV25-1 and TRBJ1-5; 9 positions match TRBD1. V shed 2 bases and J 8 bases; nucleotides not matched to a gene: 4. The CDR3 has 14 residues. In germline, CDR1 is MGHDK, CDR2 SYGVNS. CDR3 residues: CASSETGGEKPQHF. In DNA form, the CDR3 reads TGTGCCAGCAGTGAAACAGGGGGCGAAAAGCCCCAGCATTTT.

This clone was observed a handful of times. V and J are TRBV25-1 and TRBJ1-1; the match to TRBD1 covers 10 bases. V shed 8 bases and J 7 bases; nucleotides not matched to a gene: 4. There are 12 residues in the CDR3. The germline V gene encodes CDR1 MGHDK and CDR2 SYGVNS. For the CDR3, the DNA is TGTGCCAGCGGGGGACAGGGGAGTGAAGCTTTCTTT. Protein sequence: CASGGQGSEAFF.

This chain joins TRBV5-6 and TRBJ1-6; D remains ambiguous. CDR1 SGHDT and CDR2 YYEEEE come from the germline V gene. V shed 4 bases and J shed 8 bases, with 10 bases lying between them. The CDR3 consists of 13 residues. CDR3 sequence (DNA): TGTGCCAGCAGCCCCCGGAGGCATTCACCCCTCCACTTT. Residues: CASSPRRHSPLHF.

The chain joins TRBV4-1 to TRBJ2-7, with 9 bases identical to TRBD2. The CDR3 covers 16 residues. Trimming at V came to 4 bases and at J to 1 base, leaving 8 bases not matched to a gene. Per the germline V gene, CDR1 is MGHRA and CDR2 is YSYEKL. CDR3 sequence reads: CASSPPGGGASYEQYF. CDR3 DNA sequence: TGCGCCAGCAGCCCCCCTGGCGGGGGGGCGTCCTACGAGCAGTACTTC.